This T cell receptor (beta chain) was profiled in a study of OX40 agonist ivuxolimab in advanced cancers. The protocol was immunoSEQ multiplex PCR, while the TCRdb copy is restricted to in-frame clones and leaves out a portion. The table includes 15,000 to 20,000 clones, about 70% detected once. Concerning this clone itself: Its antigen is not identified.

Overall study findings and caveats: On average, CD8+ T cells had more expanded clones than CD4+. The study did not work out the antigen specificity of the expanded peripheral T cells.

CDR3 length equals 15 residues. V gave up 2 bases and J gave up 4 bases; unmatched junction bases: 3. CDR1 is SGHDT, CDR2 YYEEEE, per germline. The source material was CD4+ or CD8+ T cells sorted from blood, sampled in a trial of the OX40 agonist ivuxolimab. This TCR was sampled from an adult with an advanced solid tumor such as melanoma, head and neck, liver or kidney cancer. V gene TRBV5-6 combines with J gene TRBJ2-2; 9 bases map to TRBD1. CDR3 amino acids: CASSFGTGSTGELFF. CDR3 in DNA: TGTGCCAGCAGCTTCGGGACAGGGAGCACCGGGGAGCTGTTTTTT.